One and the same sample provided the 26 T cell receptor beta chains below, sequenced in a study of blood T cell repertoires in COVID-19. Clones were read by immunoSEQ multiplex PCR, and TCRdb kept only the in-frame ones, dropping some. The data contain around 63,000 clones, more than 80% of them seen just once; the ten biggest clones take up 18%. Sequencing input: peripheral blood. All receptors derive from a woman aged 55-69 years with COVID-19, enrolled during active disease.

This chain connects TRBV12-3 or TRBV12-4 to TRBJ1-5; TRBD1 is a possible D gene (5 bases). The ends were cut back, 6 bases at V and 7 bases at J, with 13 bases in the middle. The CDR3 covers 13 residues. The CDR3 DNA is TGTGCCAGCAGGATGGACACCCACCAGCCCCAGCATTTT. It is translated as CASRMDTHQPQHF.

This chain joins TRBV9 and TRBJ2-5; 9 bases align to TRBD2. J gave up 4 bases and V 3 bases, and 7 bases lay outside the gene matches. Per germline, CDR1 SGDLS and CDR2 YYNGEE. The CDR3 is 15 amino acids. The CDR3 reads CASSGQREEGETQYF. Here the CDR3 DNA reads TGTGCCAGCAGCGGCCAGCGGGAGGAGGGAGAGACCCAGTACTTC.

The chain is built from TRBV19 and TRBJ1-2; D not certain. The CDR3 runs 13 residues. Trimming removed 1 base from V and 2 bases from J, with 5 bases in between. CDR1 and CDR2 from the germline V gene are LNHDA and SQIVND (reference sequence). The CDR3 protein is CASSIGRNYGYTF. CDR3 bases: TGTGCCAGTAGTATAGGTCGGAACTATGGCTACACCTTC.

The rearrangement joins TRBV24-1 to TRBJ1-5, with 11 positions matching TRBD1. Per the germline V gene, CDR1 is KGHDR and CDR2 is SFDVKD. There are 18 residues in the CDR3. V gave up 4 bases and J gave up 4 bases; unmatched junction bases: 11. The CDR3 DNA reads as TGTGCCACCAGTGAATCCGGGACAGGGGGATTAAGGAATCAGCCCCAGCATTTT. Protein: CATSESGTGGLRNQPQHF.

The chain uses TRBV4-3 and TRBJ1-4; the D gene is possibly TRBD1 (5 bases). Deletions cut 1 base from V and 2 bases from J, with 11 bases between. Germline V gene sequence: CDR1 LGHNA, CDR2 YSLEER. The length of the CDR3 is 16 residues. The CDR3 nucleotides are TGCGCCAGCAGCCAAGGGCCAACAGGCACTAATGAAAAACTGTTTTTT. Its protein is CASSQGPTGTNEKLFF.

This clone is a singleton in its sample. The chain carries TRBV4-3 and TRBJ2-7; D is ambiguous. This CDR3 region has 17 residues. Germline V lookup: CDR1 LGHNA, CDR2 YSLEER. The V end lost 0 bases, the J end lost 1 base, and 16 bases lay between the germline ends. CDR3 residues: CASSQEAGRVLSYEQYF. For the CDR3, the DNA is TGCGCCAGCAGCCAAGAGGCCGGCCGGGTCCTTTCCTACGAGCAGTACTTC.

The table lists this clone with a few counts. The chain links TRBV11-3 to TRBJ2-7; TRBD2 matches 7 bases. In germline, CDR1 is SGHNT, CDR2 YENEEA. Unmatched junction bases numbered 7, after V lost 3 bases and J lost 2 bases. The CDR3 loop spans 15 amino acids. The CDR3 nucleotides read TGTGCCAGCAGCTTTAGCGGGTCGGCCCCCTACGAGCAGTACTTC. This encodes CASSFSGSAPYEQYF.

The gene calls are TRBV6-5 and TRBJ2-3; D may be TRBD2 (6 bases). CDR1 and CDR2 from the germline V gene are MNHEY and SVGAGI. This CDR3 has 15 amino acids. V shed 6 bases and J shed 3 bases, with 16 bases lying between them. CDR3 sequence (DNA): TGTGCCAGCAGATCTTTCCGGGAGCGGACAGATACGCAGTATTTT. Its translation: CASRSFRERTDTQYF.

The genes are TRBV9 and TRBJ2-7; TRBD2 matches 8 bases. Germline lookup yields CDR1 SGDLS and CDR2 YYNGEE. Germline trimming cut 1 base from V and 3 bases from J; bases unmatched to any gene: 9. This CDR3 has 16 amino acids. CDR3 in amino acids: CASSVSTSGFLYEQYF. The CDR3 nucleotides read TGTGCCAGCAGCGTATCAACTAGCGGATTTCTCTACGAGCAGTACTTC.

This rearrangement joins TRBV7-2 to TRBJ2-7, with D unresolved. The CDR3 length is 12 residues. Trimming shortened V by 3 bases and J by 7 bases, and 10 bases separated the two germline ends. Germline assignment: CDR1 SGHTA and CDR2 FQGNSA. The CDR3 reads CASSFRIEEQYF. The CDR3 nucleotides are TGTGCCAGCAGCTTCCGAATAGAGGAGCAGTACTTC. The variable domain in full, completed from reference TRBV7-2 and TRBJ2-7, reads GAGVSQSPSNKVTEKGKDVELRCDPISGHTALYWYRQSLGQGLEFLIYFQGNSAPDKSGLPSDRFSAERTGGSVSTLTIQRTQQEDSAVYLCASSFRIEEQYFGPGTRLTVT.

V usage is TRBV9 and J usage is TRBJ2-1; D may be TRBD1 (5 bases). CDR3 length: 12 amino acids. The germline CDR1 and CDR2 sequences are SGDLS and YYNGEE. Trimming stripped 3 bases from V and 6 bases from J, with 7 bases between. DNA of the CDR3: TGTGCCAGCAGCGCCAGGGCCAATGAGCAGTTCTTC. Protein: CASSARANEQFF.

In this sample, this clone turned up once. The chain couples TRBV18 to TRBJ1-5; D uncertain. The germline CDR1 and CDR2 sequences are KGHSH and LQKENI. Between the trimmed V and J ends, which lost 5 bases and 1 base, there was a span of 9 bases. The CDR3 spans 14 residues. The CDR3 nucleotides read TGTGCCAGCTCATCAGGTGAAAGCAATCAGCCCCAGCATTTT. Its protein is CASSSGESNQPQHF.

The chain employs TRBV28 and TRBJ2-5; 7 bases fit TRBD1. The J segment lost 0 bases and the V segment lost 5 bases, leaving 6 bases of the junction unmatched. The germline V gene encodes CDR1 MDHEN and CDR2 SYDVKM. The CDR3 is 15 residues long. CDR3 sequence: CASSTPDRNQETQYF. The CDR3 nucleotides are TGTGCCAGCAGTACCCCGGACAGGAACCAAGAGACCCAGTACTTC.

The CDR3 coding sequence is TGTGCCTGGAGTGTACTAGGAGATAGCTCCTACGAGCAGTACTTC. Translated, it gives CAWSVLGDSSYEQYF. This chain joins TRBV30 and TRBJ2-7; possibly TRBD2 for D (5 bases). From germline, CDR1 is GTSNPN and CDR2 SVGIG (reference sequence). This CDR3 contains 15 residues. V lost 0 bases, J lost 0 bases, and 12 bases lay in between. The full variable domain, in which reference TRBV30 and TRBJ2-7 provide the parts outside the CDR3, is SQTIHQWPATLVQPVGSPLSLECTVEGTSNPNLYWYRQAAGRGLQLLFYSVGIGQISSEVPQNLSASRPQDRQFILSSKKLLLSDSGFYLCAWSVLGDSSYEQYFGPGTRLTVT.

The genes are TRBV30 and TRBJ1-6; TRBD1 agrees at 7 bases. CDR3 length: 13 residues. Per germline, CDR1 GTSNPN and CDR2 SVGIG (reference sequence). Trimming at V came to 5 bases and at J to 5 bases, leaving 3 bases not matched to a gene. The CDR3 DNA reads as TGTGCCTGGGGGACAGTAAATAATTCACCCCTCCACTTT. Its translation is CAWGTVNNSPLHF.

The chain combines TRBV18 with TRBJ1-2; no clear D. The germline CDR1 and CDR2 sequences are KGHSH and LQKENI. CDR3 length equals 14 residues. V dropped 2 bases and J dropped 0 bases, with 7 bases sitting between them. DNA for the CDR3: TGTGCCAGCTCACCAATTACGGCTAACTATGGCTACACCTTC. Protein sequence: CASSPITANYGYTF.

This chain joins TRBV11-3 and TRBJ2-3; 8 bases fit TRBD2. CDR3 size: 15 residues. V lost 4 bases to trimming and J lost 2 bases; unmatched junction nucleotides: 5. Germline V gives CDR1 SGHNT, CDR2 YENEEA. The CDR3 DNA reads as TGTGCCAGCAGCTCGGGAGGGCCTAACACAGATACGCAGTATTTT. Translated, it gives CASSSGGPNTDTQYF.

V gene TRBV7-8 combines with J gene TRBJ1-2, with D perhaps matching TRBD1 (6 bases). Germline-derived CDR1 and CDR2 are SGHVS and FQNEAQ. This CDR3 region has 12 residues. V lost 4 bases, J lost 5 bases, and 8 bases lay in between. CDR3 protein: CASSSTGYGYTF. DNA for the CDR3: TGTGCCAGCAGCTCGACAGGATATGGCTACACCTTC.

V and J are TRBV28 and TRBJ1-3; D gene uncertain. CDR1 is MDHEN and CDR2 is SYDVKM in the germline V gene. V lost 2 bases and J 2 bases, leaving 10 bases between the germline ends. The CDR3 covers 15 residues. The CDR3 DNA sequence: TGTGCCAGCAGTTTAGAGGTAAACGCTGGAAACACCATATATTTT. Protein sequence: CASSLEVNAGNTIYF. The full variable domain, completed using reference TRBV28 and TRBJ1-3, is DVKVTQSSRYLVKRTGEKVFLECVQDMDHENMFWYRQDPGLGLRLIYFSYDVKMKEKGDIPEGYSVSREKKERFSLILESASTNQTSMYLCASSLEVNAGNTIYFGEGSWLTVV.

The rearrangement uses TRBV7-8 and TRBJ1-2; 11 nucleotides line up with TRBD1. Germline-derived CDR1 and CDR2 are SGHVS and FQNEAQ. CDR3 size: 16 residues. V trimming: 0 bases; J trimming: 8 bases; junction bases outside the gene matches: 8. The CDR3 DNA is TGTGCCAGCAGCTTAGCCGGGACAGGGGGACTCCGGGGCTACACCTTC. Protein sequence: CASSLAGTGGLRGYTF.

The gene calls are TRBV3-1 (or the pseudogene TRBV3-2) and TRBJ1-3; 8 bases are a match to TRBD1. The CDR3 extends over 15 amino acids. Germline V gene data show CDR1 as LGHDT and CDR2 as YNNKEL (reference sequence). V shed 3 bases, J shed 4 bases, and the junction held 5 bases outside the gene matches. The CDR3 protein is CASSQNGDRGNTIYF. For the CDR3, the DNA is TGTGCCAGCAGCCAGAACGGGGACAGGGGAAACACCATATATTTT.

The chain uses TRBV7-9 and TRBJ1-6, with TRBD1 as a possible D gene (5 bases). The CDR3 is 14 residues long. In germline, CDR1 is SEHNR, CDR2 FQNEAQ (reference sequence). V shed 5 bases and J shed 10 bases, with 15 bases lying between them. CDR3 nucleotides: TGTGCCAGCAGCGGGGGGTCTGCGGGGTCACCCCTCCACTTT. It codes for CASSGGSAGSPLHF.

The gene calls are TRBV7-8 and TRBJ2-7, with D possibly matching TRBD1 (6 bases). Trimming shortened V by 1 base and J by 2 bases, and 15 bases separated the two germline ends. CDR1 and CDR2 (germline): SGHVS, FQNEAQ. The CDR3 has 16 residues. The CDR3 here is CASSLGTSGAPYEQYF. The CDR3 DNA follows: TGTGCCAGCAGCTTAGGGACCTCAGGGGCCCCCTACGAGCAGTACTTC.

V gene TRBV5-1 combines with J gene TRBJ2-7; 10 positions agree with TRBD2. From germline, CDR1 is SGHRS and CDR2 YFSETQ. The V gene end was trimmed by 0 bases and the J gene end by 0 bases; junction bases not matched to a gene: 3. The CDR3 extends over 16 amino acids. The CDR3 coding sequence is TGCGCCAGCAGCTTGGGATCTAGCGGGAGCTCCTACGAGCAGTACTTC. Protein: CASSLGSSGSSYEQYF.

With respect to this clone: Its ends do not fully match the called genes, so a read error is possible. The chain couples TRBV2 to TRBJ2-1, with TRBD1 as a possible D gene (6 bases). There are 15 residues in the CDR3. Germline V gives CDR1 SNHLY, CDR2 FYNNEI. DNA for the CDR3: TGTGCCAGCAGAGAAGGACAGATCTCCTACAATGAGCAGTTCTTC. Translated, it gives CASREGQISYNEQFF.

The chain couples TRBV14 to TRBJ2-3; 10 bases map to TRBD2. Germline CDR1 SGHDN, CDR2 FVKESK. J lost 7 bases, V lost 0 bases, and 16 bases had no gene match. This CDR3 has 19 amino acids. CDR3 sequence: CASSQDRRHSSGSRYTQYF. Written as DNA, the CDR3 is TGTGCCAGCAGCCAAGATCGAAGACACTCTAGCGGGAGTAGATATACGCAGTATTTT.